These 26 T cell receptor beta chains share one sample of origin, sequenced in a study of circulating CD8 cells and anti-PD-1 response in melanoma. Each library started from roughly 15 ng of total RNA using the QIAseq Immune Repertoire TCR panel. TCRdb re-analysed the reads in MiXCR, keeping a single row per CDR3 protein. The repertoire consists of approximately 920 distinct CDR3 sequences, with roughly 7.1% occurring once and the leading ten covering 16%. Four subsets defined by PD-1 and/or TIGIT were sorted from live CD3+CD8+TCRalphabeta+ cells. The sequencing here drew on CD8+ T cells from PBMCs, taken at baseline or after one month of anti-PD-1 therapy (not recorded which). These receptors originate from a human donor with melanoma.

This clonotype came up a few times. CDR3 nucleotides: TGTGCCTGCAACGGGGACCAAGGGGGCAATGAGCAGTTCTTC. This gives the protein CACNGDQGGNEQFF. V gene TRBV30 combines with J gene TRBJ2-1, with D perhaps TRBD1 (6 bases). The CDR3 length is 14 residues. Germline CDR1 reads GTSNPN; CDR2 reads SVGIG (reference sequence). V was clipped by 6 bases and J by 6 bases, with 18 bases between them.

This clonotype counts as large. The V gene is TRBV20-1, the J gene TRBJ2-7, with 8 bases identical to TRBD2. Trimming at V came to 0 bases and at J to 5 bases, leaving 15 bases not matched to a gene. Germline V gene lookup returns CDR1 DFQATT and CDR2 SNEGSKA (reference sequence). The CDR3 extends over 17 amino acids. The CDR3 is CSARDWQFSGRANEQYF. Written as DNA, the CDR3 is TGCAGTGCTAGAGATTGGCAGTTTTCCGGGAGGGCCAACGAGCAGTACTTC.

This clonotype is labeled medium-sized. The V and J genes are TRBV28 and TRBJ1-1; D is possibly TRBD1 (6 bases). This CDR3 is built from 13 residues. V was pared by 6 bases and J by 7 bases, with 15 bases between. CDR1 MDHEN and CDR2 SYDVKM come from the germline V gene. DNA for the CDR3: TGTGCCAGCAGCGTCCCGGGACACGTTGAAGCTTTCTTT. This sequence encodes CASSVPGHVEAFF.

By frequency in the sample, this clonotype is medium-sized (0.01 to 0.1%). This rearrangement joins TRBV29-1 to TRBJ2-1; TRBD1 matches 12 bases. The germline CDR1 and CDR2 sequences are SQVTM and ANQGSEA. The CDR3 sequence is 20 residues long. J was trimmed by 4 bases and V by 6 bases; bases with no gene match: 22. As DNA, the CDR3 is TGCAGCGTCGCCGGGACAGGGGGCGCCCCGGGAGCGGGAGGGTACAATGAGCAGTTCTTC. It translates to CSVAGTGGAPGAGGYNEQFF.

This clonotype was observed a single time. The chain couples TRBV19 to TRBJ2-7; D possibly corresponds to TRBD1 (5 bases). In germline, CDR1 is LNHDA, CDR2 SQIVND (reference sequence). Trimming shortened V by 4 bases and J by 2 bases, and 18 bases separated the two germline ends. The CDR3 covers 16 residues. The CDR3 spells CASSTHEGESPYEQYF. The CDR3 bases are TGTGCCAGTAGTACCCACGAAGGGGAAAGCCCCTACGAGCAGTACTTC.

By share, this clonotype ranks as large. This rearrangement joins TRBV3-1 to TRBJ2-3; D gene uncertain. This CDR3 has 15 amino acids. Germline-derived CDR1 and CDR2 are LGHDT and YNNKEL (reference sequence). Trimming shortened V by 1 base and J by 5 bases, and 13 bases separated the two germline ends. The CDR3 sequence is CASSQGSFHIDTQYF. For the CDR3, the DNA is TGTGCCAGCAGCCAAGGGTCCTTCCACATAGATACGCAGTATTTT.

V and J are TRBV5-8 and TRBJ1-4, with 7 bases lining up with TRBD1. Germline V gene data show CDR1 as SGHTS and CDR2 as YDEGEE. The CDR3 contains 13 residues. J gave up 6 bases and V 3 bases, and 2 bases lay outside the gene matches. CDR3 region: CASSSGGDEKLFF. The DNA of the CDR3 is TGTGCCAGCAGCTCAGGGGGGGATGAAAAACTGTTTTTT. Full variable domain (remainder filled in from reference TRBV5-8 and TRBJ1-4): EAGVTQSPTHLIKTRGQQATLRCSPISGHTSVYWYQQALGLGLQFLLWYDEGEERNRGNFPPRFSGRQFPNYSSELNVNALELEDSALYLCASSSGGDEKLFFGSGTQLSVL.

V and J are TRBV19 and TRBJ2-1, with 7 nucleotides matching TRBD2. The CDR3 loop spans 16 amino acids. The germline CDR1 and CDR2 sequences are LNHDA and SQIVND (reference sequence). V shed 3 bases and J 1 base; nucleotides not matched to a gene: 6. This CDR3 reads CASSILLARSYNEQFF. The CDR3 DNA is TGTGCCAGTAGTATTTTACTAGCGCGATCCTACAATGAGCAGTTCTTC.

By share, this clonotype ranks as medium-sized. The DNA of the CDR3 is TGTGCCTGGAGTGGAGGTCTCGCGAACACTGAAGCTTTCTTT. Its protein is CAWSGGLANTEAFF. This sequence joins TRBV30 and TRBJ1-1; no reliable D call. In germline, CDR1 is GTSNPN, CDR2 SVGIG (reference sequence). CDR3 length: 14 amino acids. The germline V and J ends were trimmed by 1 base and 1 base, with 10 bases remaining between them.

This clonotype is classed as large. The chain combines TRBV4-3 with TRBJ2-7; D gene ambiguous. The CDR3 runs to 15 residues. V lost 0 bases and J 0 bases, leaving 9 bases between the germline ends. Germline CDR1 LGHNA, CDR2 YSLEER. For the CDR3, the DNA is TGCGCCAGCAGCCAAGAACCCCAGGACTCCTACGAGCAGTACTTC. It specifies CASSQEPQDSYEQYF.

This clonotype is categorized as medium-sized (0.01 to 0.1%). The chain combines TRBV5-5 with TRBJ2-3; D possibly corresponds to TRBD1 (6 bases). V was shortened by 4 bases and J by 1 base, with 13 bases between the two germline ends. Germline CDR1 is SGHKS and CDR2 is YYEKEE (reference sequence). The CDR3 runs to 15 residues. The CDR3 reads CASSTGWVGTDTQYF. The CDR3 DNA reads as TGTGCCAGCAGCACAGGGTGGGTAGGCACAGATACGCAGTATTTT.

Relative to its sample, this clonotype is medium-sized. CDR3 nucleotide sequence: TGCAGTGCCGAGCCCCTTGGACAGTACACAGATACGCAGTATTTT. Translating gives CSAEPLGQYTDTQYF. The rearrangement links TRBV20-1 to TRBJ2-3; weak D call: TRBD1 (6 bases). V was clipped by 6 bases and J by 2 bases, with 18 bases between them. The CDR3 consists of 15 residues. Germline V gives CDR1 DFQATT, CDR2 SNEGSKA (reference sequence).

This clonotype is medium-sized (0.01 to 0.1%) by share. V usage is TRBV20-1 and J usage is TRBJ1-2; 9 bases agree with TRBD1. The CDR3 has 15 amino acids. Unmatched junction bases numbered 6, after V lost 1 base and J lost 3 bases. Germline V gene data show CDR1 as DFQATT and CDR2 as SNEGSKA (reference sequence). The DNA of the CDR3 is TGCAGTGCTAGAGGATCGGGACAGGGTGACTATGGCTACACCTTC. It translates to CSARGSGQGDYGYTF.

This clonotype is labeled medium-sized. The V gene is TRBV15, the J gene TRBJ2-5; D gene uncertain. The CDR3 has 13 residues. Germline V lookup: CDR1 LNHNV, CDR2 YYDKDF (reference sequence). Trimming removed 1 base from V and 4 bases from J, with 7 bases in between. In nucleotides, the CDR3 is TGTGCCACCAGCAGAGTAAGGTCAGAGACCCAGTACTTC. This gives the protein CATSRVRSETQYF.

Relative to its sample, this clonotype is large. The chain couples TRBV27 to TRBJ2-7; 12 nucleotides line up with TRBD1. J was trimmed by 4 bases and V by 5 bases; bases with no gene match: 18. The CDR3 sequence is 19 residues long. The germline gives CDR1 MNHEY, CDR2 SMNVEV (reference sequence). The CDR3 region has the DNA TGTGCCAGCAGTCCCCGATGGGAAATGCCGGGACAGGGGGCTTACGAGCAGTACTTC. This encodes CASSPRWEMPGQGAYEQYF.

By sample share, this clonotype is medium-sized. A junction end diverges from the germline sequence, so it may reflect a read error. This chain links TRBV9 with TRBJ2-1; D is undetermined. Germline CDR1 SGDLS, CDR2 YYNGEE. The CDR3 spans 15 residues. Here the CDR3 reads CASSALGNTYNEQLF. Written as DNA, the CDR3 is TGTGCCAGCAGCGCTTTGGGGAACACCTACAATGAGCAGCTCTTC. The full variable domain, completed using reference TRBV9 and TRBJ2-1, is DSGVTQTPKHLITATGQRVTLRCSPRSGDLSVYWYQQSLDQGLQFLIQYYNGEERAKGNILERFSAQQFPDLHSELNLSSLELGDSALYFCASSALGNTYNEQLFGPGTRLTVL.

Within the sample, this clonotype is large (0.1 to 1%). The chain recombines TRBV27 with TRBJ2-5; D is undetermined. Per germline, CDR1 MNHEY and CDR2 SMNVEV (reference sequence). The CDR3 is made up of 13 amino acids. V was cut by 5 bases and J by 1 base, with 8 bases left in between. CDR3: CASSRVVQETQYF. DNA for the CDR3: TGTGCCAGCAGTCGGGTAGTCCAAGAGACCCAGTACTTC.

By share, this clonotype ranks as medium-sized. CDR3 protein: CSVETGGANIQYF. CDR3 DNA sequence: TGCAGCGTCGAGACAGGGGGAGCGAACATTCAGTACTTC. V usage is TRBV29-1 and J usage is TRBJ2-4; 9 nucleotides match TRBD1. Germline lookup yields CDR1 SQVTM and CDR2 ANQGSEA. The CDR3 covers 13 residues. J was trimmed by 7 bases and V by 6 bases; bases with no gene match: 7.

Remarks on this clonotype: This may be a read error: a much more frequent sequence differs by one nucleotide. CDR3 amino acids: CASSYLTDTDTQYF. The CDR3 nucleotides read TGTGCCAGCAGTTACTTGACAGACACAGATACGCAGTATTTT. This sequence joins TRBV27 and TRBJ2-3; D is possibly TRBD1 (5 bases). Germline V CDR1 and CDR2: MNHEY, SMNVEV (reference sequence). The CDR3 has 14 amino acids. Trimming took off 4 bases at V and 2 bases at J, with 10 bases between the two ends.

Note on this clonotype: This may be a read error: a much more frequent sequence differs by one nucleotide. The chain employs TRBV24-1 and TRBJ2-7; D might be TRBD2 (6 bases). From germline, CDR1 is KGHDR and CDR2 SFDVKD. The CDR3 covers 15 residues. The CDR3 region is CATSGAGRAIYEQHF. The DNA of the CDR3 is TGTGCCACCAGTGGCGCGGGGCGAGCCATTTACGAGCAGCACTTC.

By sample fraction, this clonotype is large (0.1 to 1%). V gene TRBV27 combines with J gene TRBJ1-1; possibly TRBD1 for D (5 bases). V was trimmed by 0 bases and J by 5 bases, leaving 10 bases between them. CDR1 and CDR2 (germline): MNHEY, SMNVEV (reference sequence). The CDR3 length is 14 residues. This chain's CDR3 is CASSLSNGGTEAFF. CDR3 bases: TGTGCCAGCAGTTTATCGAACGGGGGGACTGAAGCTTTCTTT.

This clonotype is termed medium-sized. This sequence joins TRBV6-5 and TRBJ2-7; D possibly corresponds to TRBD1 (5 bases). The V end was cut by 7 bases, the J end by 3 bases, with 13 bases between. The CDR3 sequence is 13 residues long. CDR1 and CDR2 (germline): MNHEY, SVGAGI. CDR3 DNA sequence: TGTGCCAGCAAATCAGGGTCAAGCTACGAGCAGTACTTC. It specifies CASKSGSSYEQYF.

This clonotype is judged large. CDR3 nucleotides: TGCGCCAGCAGCCAGGCCAGACCCTCCTACGAGCAGTACTTC. Translation gives CASSQARPSYEQYF. The rearrangement uses TRBV4-3 and TRBJ2-7; D not certain. Germline CDR1 reads LGHNA; CDR2 reads YSLEER. The CDR3 loop spans 14 amino acids. Trimming left V 3 bases short and J 0 bases short, with 9 bases between.

By sample share, this clonotype is large (0.1 to 1%). V and J are TRBV4-1 and TRBJ2-1; D may correspond to TRBD1 or TRBD2 (6 bases each). Per the germline V gene, CDR1 is MGHRA and CDR2 is YSYEKL. The V and J ends lost 1 base and 7 bases respectively, with 11 bases between them. The CDR3 loop spans 14 amino acids. CDR3 loop: CASSQVLGGNEQFF. Written as DNA, the CDR3 is TGCGCCAGCAGCCAAGTACTAGGGGGGAATGAGCAGTTCTTC.

This clonotype is deemed medium-sized. The V call is TRBV7-9, the J call TRBJ1-3, with D hard to call. Germline V gene data show CDR1 as SEHNR and CDR2 as FQNEAQ (reference sequence). The germline V and J ends were trimmed by 11 bases and 0 bases, with 17 bases remaining between them. This CDR3 has 15 amino acids. Here the CDR3 DNA reads TGTGCCGCATCGGGCGGCCGAAGCTCTGGAAACACCATATATTTT. It yields the protein CAASGGRSSGNTIYF.

Relative to its sample, this clonotype is medium-sized. V is TRBV6-1 and J is TRBJ1-1; 9 bases map to TRBD1. V was pared by 2 bases and J by 8 bases, with 3 bases of the junction left unmatched. Germline loops: CDR1 MNHNS, CDR2 SASEGT. The CDR3 extends over 13 amino acids. CDR3 DNA: TGTGCCAGCAGTGAAATACAGGGGGCCGAAGCTTTCTTT. The encoded protein is CASSEIQGAEAFF.